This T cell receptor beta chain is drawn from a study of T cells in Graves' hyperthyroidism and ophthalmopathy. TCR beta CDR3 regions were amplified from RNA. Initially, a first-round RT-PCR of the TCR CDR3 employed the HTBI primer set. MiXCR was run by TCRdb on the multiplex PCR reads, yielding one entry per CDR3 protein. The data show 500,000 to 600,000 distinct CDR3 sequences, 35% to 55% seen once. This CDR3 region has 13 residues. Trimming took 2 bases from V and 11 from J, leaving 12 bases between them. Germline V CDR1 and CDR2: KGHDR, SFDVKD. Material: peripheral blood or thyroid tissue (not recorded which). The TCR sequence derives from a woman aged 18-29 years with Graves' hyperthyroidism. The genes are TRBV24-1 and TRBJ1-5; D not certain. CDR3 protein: CATSDWQQETQHF. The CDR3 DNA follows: TGTGCCACCAGTGATTGGCAGCAAGAGACCCAGCATTTT.